The clone carrying this TCR beta chain showed up many times. These data belong to a study of neurological immune-mediated disorders. The unsorted libraries had their origin in 2 million PBMCs stored at -80 C. TCRdb reprocessed the 5' RACE reads with MiXCR, giving one entry per CDR3 protein. Among some 50,000 distinct CDR3 sequences, 16% were seen once, and the ten largest hold about 4.2%. Trimming shortened V by 6 bases and J by 0 bases, and 13 bases separated the two germline ends. The germline gives CDR1 SQVTM, CDR2 ANQGSEA. The CDR3 consists of 14 residues. This TCR was sampled from a man between 60 and 70 years old in good health. The specimen sequenced was PBMCs. The chain has TRBV29-1 and TRBJ2-3; no definite D call. The CDR3 nucleotides are TGCAGCGTGACTGACTCGACTAGCACAGATACGCAGTATTTT. Its protein is CSVTDSTSTDTQYF.